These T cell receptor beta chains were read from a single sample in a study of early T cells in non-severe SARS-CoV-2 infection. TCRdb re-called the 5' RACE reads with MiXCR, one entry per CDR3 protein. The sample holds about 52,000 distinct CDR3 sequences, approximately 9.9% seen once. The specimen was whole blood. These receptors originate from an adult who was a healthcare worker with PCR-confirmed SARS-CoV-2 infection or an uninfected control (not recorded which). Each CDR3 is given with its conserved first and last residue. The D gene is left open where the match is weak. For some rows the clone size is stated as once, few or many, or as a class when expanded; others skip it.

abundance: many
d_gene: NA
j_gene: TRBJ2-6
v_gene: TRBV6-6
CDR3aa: CASSYLSGNSGANVLTF
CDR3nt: TGTGCCAGCAGTTACCTTTCTGGGAACTCTGGGGCCAACGTCCTGACTTTC

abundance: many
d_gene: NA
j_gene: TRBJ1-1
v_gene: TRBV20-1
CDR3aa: CSAISPYGSTEAFF
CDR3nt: TGCAGTGCTATTTCCCCCTATGGGAGCACTGAAGCTTTCTTT

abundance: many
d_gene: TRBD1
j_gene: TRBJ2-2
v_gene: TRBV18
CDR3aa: CASSPGTANTGELFF
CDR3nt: TGTGCCAGCTCACCCGGGACAGCGAACACCGGGGAGCTGTTTTTT

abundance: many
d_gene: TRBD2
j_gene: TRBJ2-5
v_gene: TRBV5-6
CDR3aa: CASSLRLAPETQYF
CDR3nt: TGTGCCAGCAGCCTCCGACTAGCACCCGAGACCCAGTACTTC

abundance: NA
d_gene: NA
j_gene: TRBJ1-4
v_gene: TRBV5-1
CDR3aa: CASSWEDVSGGLFF
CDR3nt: TGCGCCAGCAGCTGGGAGGACGTCTCCGGTGGACTGTTTTTT

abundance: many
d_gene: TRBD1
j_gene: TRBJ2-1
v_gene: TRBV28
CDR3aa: CASSHRGEYNEQFF
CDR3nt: TGTGCCAGCAGCCACAGGGGGGAATACAATGAGCAGTTCTTC

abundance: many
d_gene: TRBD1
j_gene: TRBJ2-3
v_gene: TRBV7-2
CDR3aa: CASSLVGTGVTDTQYF
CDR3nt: TGTGCCAGCAGCTTAGTTGGGACAGGGGTCACAGATACGCAGTATTTT

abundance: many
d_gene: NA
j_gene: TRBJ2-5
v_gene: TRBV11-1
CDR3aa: CASARGKTQYF
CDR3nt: TGTGCCAGCGCCAGGGGAAAGACCCAGTACTTC

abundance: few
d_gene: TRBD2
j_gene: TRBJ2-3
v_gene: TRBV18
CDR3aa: CASSSLAGDTDTQYF
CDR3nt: TGTGCCAGCTCATCATTAGCGGGGGATACAGATACGCAGTATTTT

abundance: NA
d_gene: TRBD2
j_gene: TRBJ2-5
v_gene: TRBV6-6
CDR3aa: CASRTAIAGGPGETQYF
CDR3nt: TGTGCCAGCAGAACCGCAATAGCGGGAGGGCCGGGAGAGACCCAGTACTTC

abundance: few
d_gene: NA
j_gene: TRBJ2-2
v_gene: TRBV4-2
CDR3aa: CASSPGTLNTGELFF
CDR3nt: TGTGCCAGCAGTCCCGGGACTCTGAACACCGGGGAGCTGTTTTTT

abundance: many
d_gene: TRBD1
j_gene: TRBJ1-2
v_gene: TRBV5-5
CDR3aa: CASSLEGANPANYGYTF
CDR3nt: TGTGCCAGCAGCTTGGAGGGGGCGAATCCAGCTAACTATGGCTACACCTTC

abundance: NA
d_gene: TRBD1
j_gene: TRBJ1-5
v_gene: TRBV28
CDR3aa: CASSLWGTGNNQPQHF
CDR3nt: TGTGCCAGCAGTTTGTGGGGGACAGGGAACAATCAGCCCCAGCATTTT

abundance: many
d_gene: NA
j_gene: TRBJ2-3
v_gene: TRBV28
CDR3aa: CASGGGDTQYF
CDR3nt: TGTGCCAGCGGAGGGGGGGATACGCAGTATTTT

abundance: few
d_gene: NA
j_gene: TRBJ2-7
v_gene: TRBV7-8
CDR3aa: CASSSLSYEQYF
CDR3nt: TGTGCCAGCAGCAGCCTATCCTACGAGCAGTACTTC

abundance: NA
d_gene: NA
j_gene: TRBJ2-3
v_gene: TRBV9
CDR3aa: CASSEGGRGPDTQYF
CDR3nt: TGTGCCAGCAGCGAGGGAGGGAGGGGGCCAGATACGCAGTATTTT

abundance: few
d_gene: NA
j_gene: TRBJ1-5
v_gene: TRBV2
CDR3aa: CASSVIEGQPQHF
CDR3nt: TGTGCCAGCAGTGTAATCGAGGGCCAGCCCCAGCATTTT

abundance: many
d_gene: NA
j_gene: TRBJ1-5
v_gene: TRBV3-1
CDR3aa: CASSQGLGSNQPQHF
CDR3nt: TGTGCCAGCAGCCAAGGGTTAGGGAGCAATCAGCCCCAGCATTTT

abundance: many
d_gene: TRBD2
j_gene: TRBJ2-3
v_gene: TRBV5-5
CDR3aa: CASSRTSGRLSDTQYF
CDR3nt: TGTGCCAGCAGCAGGACTAGCGGGAGATTGTCAGATACGCAGTATTTT

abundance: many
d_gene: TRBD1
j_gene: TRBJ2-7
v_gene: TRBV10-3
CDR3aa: CAISEGQGYEQYF
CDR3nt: TGTGCCATCAGTGAGGGACAGGGCTACGAGCAGTACTTC

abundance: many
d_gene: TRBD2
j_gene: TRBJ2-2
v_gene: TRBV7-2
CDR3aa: CASSSWTSGGGGELFF
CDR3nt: TGTGCCAGCAGCTCCTGGACTAGCGGGGGCGGCGGGGAGCTGTTTTTT

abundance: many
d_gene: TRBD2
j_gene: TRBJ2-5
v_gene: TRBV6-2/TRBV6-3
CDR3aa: CASSYVYRTRQETQYF
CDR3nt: TGTGCCAGCAGTTACGTCTATAGGACTAGACAAGAGACCCAGTACTTC

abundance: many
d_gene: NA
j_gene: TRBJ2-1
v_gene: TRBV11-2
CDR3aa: CASSGLLVGVYNEQFF
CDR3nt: TGTGCCAGCAGTGGACTGCTCGTAGGGGTCTACAATGAGCAGTTCTTC

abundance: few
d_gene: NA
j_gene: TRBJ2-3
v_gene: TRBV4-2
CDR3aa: CASSQRRSGFTDTQYF
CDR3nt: TGTGCCAGCAGCCAACGTCGAAGCGGATTCACAGATACGCAGTATTTT

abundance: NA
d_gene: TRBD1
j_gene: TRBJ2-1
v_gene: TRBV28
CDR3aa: CASSFPRTGGSYNEQFF
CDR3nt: TGTGCCAGCAGTTTCCCCAGGACAGGGGGGTCCTACAATGAGCAGTTCTTC

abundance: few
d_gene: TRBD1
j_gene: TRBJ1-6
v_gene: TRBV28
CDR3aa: CASRDRGPRSPLHF
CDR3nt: TGTGCCAGCCGGGACAGGGGGCCGAGATCACCCCTCCACTTT

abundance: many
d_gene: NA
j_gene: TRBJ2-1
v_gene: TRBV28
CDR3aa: CASSSPWGPRGDEQFF
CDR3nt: TGTGCCAGCAGTTCGCCTTGGGGACCACGAGGCGATGAGCAGTTCTTC

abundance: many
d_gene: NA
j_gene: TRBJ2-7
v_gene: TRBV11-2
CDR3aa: CASSFPTASYEQYF
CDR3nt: TGTGCCAGCAGCTTTCCGACAGCTTCCTACGAGCAGTACTTC

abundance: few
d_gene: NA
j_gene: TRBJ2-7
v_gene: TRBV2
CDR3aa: CASSVLHLGYEQYF
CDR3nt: TGTGCCAGCAGTGTTCTTCACCTGGGGTACGAGCAGTACTTC

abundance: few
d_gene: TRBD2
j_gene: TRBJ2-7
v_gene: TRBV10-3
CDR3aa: CAISDMERDVYEQYF
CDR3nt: TGTGCCATCAGTGATATGGAGCGGGATGTCTACGAGCAGTACTTC

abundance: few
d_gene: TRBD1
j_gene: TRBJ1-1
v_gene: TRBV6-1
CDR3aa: CASTLDRGDEAFF
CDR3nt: TGTGCCAGCACCCTGGACAGGGGAGATGAAGCTTTCTTT

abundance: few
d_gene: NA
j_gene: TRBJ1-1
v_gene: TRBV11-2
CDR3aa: CASSSRGGKERDTEAFF
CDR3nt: TGTGCCAGCAGCTCGCGGGGGGGGAAGGAGAGAGACACTGAAGCTTTCTTT

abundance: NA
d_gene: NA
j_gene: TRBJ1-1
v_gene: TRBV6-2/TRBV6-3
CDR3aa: CASSYPPLESEAFF
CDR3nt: TGTGCCAGCAGTTACCCGCCCTTGGAGAGTGAAGCTTTCTTT

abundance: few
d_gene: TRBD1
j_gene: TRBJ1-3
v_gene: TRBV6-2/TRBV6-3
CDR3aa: CATWTGSGNTIYF
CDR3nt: TGCGCCACTTGGACAGGCTCTGGAAACACCATATATTTT

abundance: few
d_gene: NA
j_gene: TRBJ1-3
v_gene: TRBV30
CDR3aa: CAWTGEYGNTIYF
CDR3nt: TGTGCCTGGACAGGGGAGTATGGAAACACCATATATTTT

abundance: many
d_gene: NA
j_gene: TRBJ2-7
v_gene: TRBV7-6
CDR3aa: CASSLSQGDEQYF
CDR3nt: TGTGCCAGCAGCTTATCCCAAGGGGACGAGCAGTACTTC

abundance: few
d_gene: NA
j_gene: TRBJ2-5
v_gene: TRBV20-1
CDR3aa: CSARDIETQYF
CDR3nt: TGCAGTGCTAGAGATATAGAGACCCAGTACTTC